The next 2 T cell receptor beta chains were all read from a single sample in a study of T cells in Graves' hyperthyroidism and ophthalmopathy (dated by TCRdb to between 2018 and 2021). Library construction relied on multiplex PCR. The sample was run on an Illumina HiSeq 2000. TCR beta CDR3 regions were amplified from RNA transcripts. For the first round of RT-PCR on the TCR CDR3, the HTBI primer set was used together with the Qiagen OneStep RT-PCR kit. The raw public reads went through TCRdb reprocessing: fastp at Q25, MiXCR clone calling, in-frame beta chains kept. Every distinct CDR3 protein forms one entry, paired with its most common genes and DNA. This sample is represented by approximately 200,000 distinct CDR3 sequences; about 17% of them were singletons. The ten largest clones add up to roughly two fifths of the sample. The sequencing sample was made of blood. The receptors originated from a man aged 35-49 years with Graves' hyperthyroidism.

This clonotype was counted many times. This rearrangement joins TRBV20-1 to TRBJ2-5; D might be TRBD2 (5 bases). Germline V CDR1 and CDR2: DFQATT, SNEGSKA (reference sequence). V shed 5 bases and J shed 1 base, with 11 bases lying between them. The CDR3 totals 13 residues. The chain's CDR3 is CSAASGSQETQYF. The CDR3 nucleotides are TGCAGTGCTGCCTCGGGATCCCAAGAGACCCAGTACTTC.

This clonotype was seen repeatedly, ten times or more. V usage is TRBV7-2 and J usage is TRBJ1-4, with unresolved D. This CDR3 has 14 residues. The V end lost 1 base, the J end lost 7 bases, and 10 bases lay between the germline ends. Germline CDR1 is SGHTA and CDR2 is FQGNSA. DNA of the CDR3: TGTGCCAGCAGCTTAGGATCGTGGAGTGAAAAACTGTTTTTT. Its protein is CASSLGSWSEKLFF.